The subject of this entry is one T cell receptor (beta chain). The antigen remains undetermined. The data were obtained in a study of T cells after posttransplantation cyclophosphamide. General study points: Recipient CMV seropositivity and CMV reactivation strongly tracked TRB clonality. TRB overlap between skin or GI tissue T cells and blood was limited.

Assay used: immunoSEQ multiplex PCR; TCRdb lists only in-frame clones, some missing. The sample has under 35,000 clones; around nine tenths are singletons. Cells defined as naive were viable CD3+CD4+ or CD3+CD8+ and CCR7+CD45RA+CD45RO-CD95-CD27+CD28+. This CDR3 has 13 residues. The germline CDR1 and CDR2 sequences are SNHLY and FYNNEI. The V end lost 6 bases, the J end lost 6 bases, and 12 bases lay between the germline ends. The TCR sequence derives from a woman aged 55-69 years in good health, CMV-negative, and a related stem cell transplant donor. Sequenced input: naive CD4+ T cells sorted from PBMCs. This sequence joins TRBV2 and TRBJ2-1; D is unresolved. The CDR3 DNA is TGTGCCAGCAGCCAAGAAGTAGCCAATGAGCAGTTCTTC. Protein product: CASSQEVANEQFF.